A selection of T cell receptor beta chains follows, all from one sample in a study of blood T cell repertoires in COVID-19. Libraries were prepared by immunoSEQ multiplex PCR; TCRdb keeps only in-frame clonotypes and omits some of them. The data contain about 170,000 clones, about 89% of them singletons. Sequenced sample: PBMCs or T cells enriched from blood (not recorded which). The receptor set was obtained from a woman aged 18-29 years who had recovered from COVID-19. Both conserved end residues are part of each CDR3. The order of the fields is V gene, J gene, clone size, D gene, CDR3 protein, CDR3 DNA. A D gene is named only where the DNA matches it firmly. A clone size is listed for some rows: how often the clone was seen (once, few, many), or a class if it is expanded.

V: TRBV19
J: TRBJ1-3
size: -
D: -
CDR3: CASSGSGRFSGNTIYF
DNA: TGTGCCAGTAGTGGGAGCGGACGGTTCTCTGGAAACACCATATATTTT

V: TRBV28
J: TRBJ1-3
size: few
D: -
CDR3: CASSPSPAAGNTIYF
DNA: TGTGCCAGCAGCCCCTCTCCTGCGGCCGGAAACACCATATATTTT

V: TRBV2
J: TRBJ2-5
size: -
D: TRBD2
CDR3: CASIPWEGRETQYF
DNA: TGTGCCAGCATCCCCTGGGAGGGCCGGGAGACCCAGTACTTC

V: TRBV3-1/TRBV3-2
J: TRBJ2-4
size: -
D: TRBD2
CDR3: CASSPPGLAGLQNIQYF
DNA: TGTGCCAGCAGCCCCCCAGGACTAGCGGGTCTACAAAACATTCAGTACTTC

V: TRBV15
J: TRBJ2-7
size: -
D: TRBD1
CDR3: CATSSTNPGTGSSYEQYF
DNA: TGTGCCACCAGCAGCACCAATCCCGGGACAGGGAGCTCCTACGAGCAGTACTTC

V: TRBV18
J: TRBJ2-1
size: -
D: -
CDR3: CASSPTGGAELSYNEQFF
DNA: TGTGCCAGCTCACCAACAGGGGGGGCAGAGTTATCCTACAATGAGCAGTTCTTC

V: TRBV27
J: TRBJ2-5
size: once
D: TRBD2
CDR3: CASSTGLAGGKETQYF
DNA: TGTGCCAGCAGCACGGGACTAGCGGGAGGGAAAGAGACCCAGTACTTC

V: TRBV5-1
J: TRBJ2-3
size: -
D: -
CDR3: CASSFRRWPTDTQYF
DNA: TGCGCCAGCAGCTTCCGGAGGTGGCCCACAGATACGCAGTATTTT

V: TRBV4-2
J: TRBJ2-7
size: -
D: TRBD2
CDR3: CASSPRTSGIYEQYF
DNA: TGTGCCAGCAGCCCGAGGACTAGCGGCATCTACGAGCAGTACTTC

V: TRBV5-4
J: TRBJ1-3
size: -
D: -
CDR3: CASSQTETGGNTIYF
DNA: TGTGCCAGCAGTCAGACGGAGACCGGGGGAAACACCATATATTTT

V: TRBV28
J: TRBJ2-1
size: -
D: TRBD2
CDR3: CASSLNRLAAAHNEQFF
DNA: TGTGCCAGCAGTTTGAATAGACTAGCGGCGGCCCACAATGAGCAGTTCTTC

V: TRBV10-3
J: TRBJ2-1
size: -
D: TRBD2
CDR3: CAISGGLAGGDNEQFF
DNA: TGTGCCATCAGTGGTGGACTAGCGGGAGGGGACAATGAGCAGTTCTTC

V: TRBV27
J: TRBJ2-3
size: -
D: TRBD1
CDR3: CASSLLGTGGADTQYF
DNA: TGTGCCAGCAGTTTACTCGGGACAGGGGGCGCAGATACGCAGTATTTT

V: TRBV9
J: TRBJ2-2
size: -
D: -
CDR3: CASSAGVTNTGELFF
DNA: TGTGCCAGCAGCGCAGGGGTTACGAACACCGGGGAGCTGTTTTTT

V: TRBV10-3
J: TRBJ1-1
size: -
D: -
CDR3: CASNSNTEAFF
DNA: TGTGCCTCGAACTCGAACACTGAAGCTTTCTTT

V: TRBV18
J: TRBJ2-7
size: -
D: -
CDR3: CASSPWAGVEQYF
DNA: TGTGCCAGCTCACCATGGGCAGGGGTCGAGCAGTACTTC

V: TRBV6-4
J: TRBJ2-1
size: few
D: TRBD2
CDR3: CASSEAGEVSGEQFF
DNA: TGTGCCAGCAGTGAAGCGGGAGAGGTTAGCGGTGAGCAGTTCTTC

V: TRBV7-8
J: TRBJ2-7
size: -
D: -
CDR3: CASSLEPGAEQYF
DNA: TGTGCCAGCAGCTTAGAACCCGGAGCCGAGCAGTACTTC

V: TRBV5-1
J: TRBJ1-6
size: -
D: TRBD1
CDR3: CASSLRGGNSPLHF
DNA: TGCGCCAGCAGCTTGAGAGGGGGCAATTCACCCCTCCACTTT

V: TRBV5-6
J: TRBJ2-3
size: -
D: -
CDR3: CASSLGAGWVFTDTQYF
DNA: TGTGCCAGCAGCCTGGGGGCGGGGTGGGTCTTCACAGATACGCAGTATTTT

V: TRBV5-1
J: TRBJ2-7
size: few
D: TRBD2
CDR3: CASTTGRGEQYF
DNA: TGCGCCAGCACAACCGGGAGGGGTGAGCAGTACTTC

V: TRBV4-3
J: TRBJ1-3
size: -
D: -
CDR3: CASSQGTGGSGNTIYF
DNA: TGCGCCAGCAGCCAAGGCACCGGGGGCTCTGGAAACACCATATATTTT

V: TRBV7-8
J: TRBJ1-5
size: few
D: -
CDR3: CASSSYRIPHNQPQHF
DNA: TGTGCCAGCAGCTCTTACAGGATCCCCCACAATCAGCCCCAGCATTTT

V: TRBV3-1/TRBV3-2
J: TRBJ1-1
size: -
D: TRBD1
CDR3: CASSQASGTGSTEAFF
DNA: TGTGCCAGCAGCCAAGCCAGCGGGACAGGGTCTACTGAAGCTTTCTTT

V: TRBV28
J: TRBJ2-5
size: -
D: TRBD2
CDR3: CASSPRLAVEGETQYF
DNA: TGTGCCAGCAGTCCTCGACTAGCGGTAGAGGGGGAGACCCAGTACTTC

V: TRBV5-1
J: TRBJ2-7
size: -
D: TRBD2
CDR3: CASSLVLAGPLSYEQYF
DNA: TGCGCCAGCAGCTTGGTCCTAGCGGGGCCCTTAAGCTACGAGCAGTACTTC

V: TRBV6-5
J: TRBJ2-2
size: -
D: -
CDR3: CASTEAETGELFF
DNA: TGTGCCAGCACCGAGGCGGAAACCGGGGAGCTGTTTTTT

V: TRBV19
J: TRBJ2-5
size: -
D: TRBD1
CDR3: CASRRTGTGGETQYF
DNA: TGTGCCAGTAGAAGGACAGGGACAGGAGGAGAGACCCAGTACTTC

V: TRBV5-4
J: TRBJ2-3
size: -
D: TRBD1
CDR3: CASRGTGVGTDTQYF
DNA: TGTGCCAGCAGGGGGACAGGGGTAGGCACAGATACGCAGTATTTT